This TCR beta chain is from a study of blood T cell repertoires in COVID-19. Turning to the study itself: COVID-19 samples collected from the United States, Italy and Spain covered acute and convalescent phases.

The CDR3 totals 15 residues. Trimming removed 4 bases at V and 5 bases at J, with 16 bases between. Germline V gives CDR1 KGHDR, CDR2 SFDVKD. Individuals drawn from 24 US areas were about 18 to 95 years old. Researchers sorted participants into cohorts using their self-reported clinical history. Methods used by the authors: Reference gene primer amplification yielded estimated nucleated cell counts. The assay was immunoSEQ multiplex PCR, and TCRdb's table has in-frame clones only and misses some. The V and J calls and clone size were taken over from that table, and D and trimming were inferred from the DNA. Of approximately 340,000 clones listed, approximately 89% are singletons.

Sequencing was carried out using PBMCs or T cells enriched from blood (not recorded which). The chain links TRBV24-1 to TRBJ1-2, with D possibly matching TRBD1 (6 bases). The clonotype originates from a woman between 40 and 55 years old who had been exposed to COVID-19. The CDR3 sequence: CATSDRDKDRYGYTF. The CDR3 bases are TGTGCCACCAGTGACAGGGACAAGGATAGGTATGGCTACACCTTC.